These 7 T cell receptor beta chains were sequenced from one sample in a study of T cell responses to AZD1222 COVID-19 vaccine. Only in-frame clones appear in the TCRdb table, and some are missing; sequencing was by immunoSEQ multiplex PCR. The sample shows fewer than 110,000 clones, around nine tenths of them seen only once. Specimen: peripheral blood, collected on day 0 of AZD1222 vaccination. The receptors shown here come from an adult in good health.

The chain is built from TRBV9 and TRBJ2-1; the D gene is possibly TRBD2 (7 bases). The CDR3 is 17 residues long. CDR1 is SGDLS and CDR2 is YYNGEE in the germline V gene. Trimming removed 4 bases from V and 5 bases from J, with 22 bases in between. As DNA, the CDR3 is TGTGCCAGCAGCCCCTTTGGGGGGGGGCTTTCAAACAATGAGCAGTTCTTC. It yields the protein CASSPFGGGLSNNEQFF.

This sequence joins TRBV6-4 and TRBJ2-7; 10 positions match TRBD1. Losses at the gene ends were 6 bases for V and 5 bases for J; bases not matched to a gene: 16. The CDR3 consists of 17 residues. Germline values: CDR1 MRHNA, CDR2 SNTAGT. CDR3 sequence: CASRCRDRGVSLHEQYF. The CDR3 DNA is TGTGCCAGCAGGTGCCGGGACAGGGGAGTTTCACTACACGAGCAGTACTTC.

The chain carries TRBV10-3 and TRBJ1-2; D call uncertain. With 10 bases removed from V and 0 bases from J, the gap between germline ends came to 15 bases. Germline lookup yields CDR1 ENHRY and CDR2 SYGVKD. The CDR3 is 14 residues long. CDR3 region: CATNRDDANYGYTF. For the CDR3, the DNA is TGTGCCACAAACCGGGATGATGCTAACTATGGCTACACCTTC.

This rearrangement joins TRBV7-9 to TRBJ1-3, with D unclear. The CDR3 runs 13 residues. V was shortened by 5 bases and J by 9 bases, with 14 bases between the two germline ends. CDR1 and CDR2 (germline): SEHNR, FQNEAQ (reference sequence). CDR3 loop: CASSPWTGGTIYF. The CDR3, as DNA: TGTGCCAGCAGCCCTTGGACCGGAGGCACCATATATTTT.

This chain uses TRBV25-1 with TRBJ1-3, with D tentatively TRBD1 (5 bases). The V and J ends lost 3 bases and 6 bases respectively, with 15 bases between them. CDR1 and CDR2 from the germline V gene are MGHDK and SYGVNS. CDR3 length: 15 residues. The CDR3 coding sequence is TGTGCCAGCAGTGAGTGGCCAGGGCCCCCAAACACCATATATTTT. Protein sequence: CASSEWPGPPNTIYF.

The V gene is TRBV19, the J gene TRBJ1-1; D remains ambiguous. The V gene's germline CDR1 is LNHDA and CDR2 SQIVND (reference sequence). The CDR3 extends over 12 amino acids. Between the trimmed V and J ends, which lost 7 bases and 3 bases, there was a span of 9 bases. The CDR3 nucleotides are TGTGCCAGTAAATCCTTCGACACTGAAGCTTTCTTT. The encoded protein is CASKSFDTEAFF. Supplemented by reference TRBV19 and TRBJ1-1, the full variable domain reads DGGITQSPKYLFRKEGQNVTLSCEQNLNHDAMYWYRQDPGQGLRLIYYSQIVNDFQKGDIAEGYSVSREKKESFPLTVTSAQKNPTAFYLCASKSFDTEAFFGQGTRLTVV.

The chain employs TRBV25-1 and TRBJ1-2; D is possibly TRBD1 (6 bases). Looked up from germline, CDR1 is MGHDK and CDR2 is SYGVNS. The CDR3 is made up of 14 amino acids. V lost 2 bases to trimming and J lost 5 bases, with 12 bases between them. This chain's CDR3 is CASSEAGDLYGYTF. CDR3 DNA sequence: TGTGCCAGCAGTGAAGCAGGGGACCTTTATGGCTACACCTTC.